These 31 T cell receptor beta chains originate from one sample sequenced in a study of blood T cell repertoires in COVID-19. Data came from immunoSEQ multiplex PCR; TCRdb stores just in-frame clones and leaves some out. This table has 200,000 to 250,000 clones, nearly 85% appearing once. Specimen: peripheral blood. The source of these receptors is a woman in her thirties with COVID-19, enrolled during active disease.

The chain carries TRBV3-1 (or the pseudogene TRBV3-2) and TRBJ1-2; the D gene is possibly TRBD1 (5 bases). Per germline, CDR1 LGHDT and CDR2 YNNKEL (reference sequence). The CDR3 is 17 amino acids. Trimming removed 8 bases from V and 1 base from J, with 23 bases in between. DNA for the CDR3: TGTGCCAGCCACTCCCGCTACCGACAGCTCCTTAACTATGGCTACACCTTC. Translating gives CASHSRYRQLLNYGYTF.

V is TRBV2 and J is TRBJ1-4; D gene ambiguous. Germline V CDR1 and CDR2: SNHLY, FYNNEI. The CDR3 loop spans 13 amino acids. Trimming left V 8 bases short and J 10 bases short, with 17 bases between. This CDR3 reads CASFAPSTGKLFF. The CDR3, as DNA: TGTGCCAGCTTTGCCCCCTCAACGGGAAAACTGTTTTTT.

The chain joins TRBV21-1 to TRBJ2-1; the listed D gene, TRBD2, was not tested against the DNA. TRBV21-1 is assigned pseudogene status. The CDR3 has 18 amino acids. The CDR3 coding sequence is TGTGCCAGCAGCAAAGCGAAGCCTAGCGGGAGGGGGGGTTATGAGCAGTTCTTC. Its translation: CASSKAKPSGRGGYEQFF.

This chain links TRBV11-2 with TRBJ1-1; no definite D call. The germline V and J ends were trimmed by 0 bases and 4 bases, with 6 bases remaining between them. The V gene's germline CDR1 is SGHAT and CDR2 FQNNGV. This CDR3 spans 13 amino acids. The CDR3 DNA follows: TGTGCCAGCAGCTTAGATTTCGGCACTGAAGCTTTCTTT. It specifies CASSLDFGTEAFF.

J is TRBJ1-2 and V is TRBV7-2; D not resolved. CDR1 is SGHTA, CDR2 FQGNSA, per germline. V was trimmed by 5 bases and J by 1 base, leaving 17 bases between them. The CDR3 length is 16 residues. The CDR3 loop is CASSISHSSLNYGYTF. CDR3 sequence (DNA): TGTGCCAGCAGCATAAGCCACAGTTCCCTTAACTATGGCTACACCTTC.

The chain recombines TRBV10-3 with TRBJ1-1; TRBD1 agrees at 8 bases. The J segment lost 5 bases and the V segment lost 3 bases, leaving 5 bases of the junction unmatched. Germline V gives CDR1 ENHRY, CDR2 SYGVKD. The CDR3 length is 14 residues. The CDR3 bases are TGTGCCATCAGTGATACAGGGGGAGGGACTGAAGCTTTCTTT. This codes for CAISDTGGGTEAFF.

The genes are TRBV11-2 and TRBJ1-1; D unresolved. Germline loops: CDR1 SGHAT, CDR2 FQNNGV. The CDR3 sequence is 13 residues long. Trimming left V 6 bases short and J 2 bases short, with 10 bases between. The CDR3 loop is CASSDNLNTEAFF. CDR3 coding DNA: TGTGCCAGCAGTGACAATCTTAACACTGAAGCTTTCTTT.

This clone was counted once. This sequence joins TRBV20-1 and TRBJ1-3; D gene uncertain. Germline loops: CDR1 DFQATT, CDR2 SNEGSKA (reference sequence). The ends were cut back, 3 bases at V and 7 bases at J, with 16 bases in the middle. The CDR3 sequence is 14 residues long. The CDR3: CSASSSIPQNTIYF. The CDR3 nucleotides read TGCAGTGCTAGTTCTAGTATCCCTCAGAACACCATATATTTT.

The CDR3 sequence is CASSYQRGLYNEQFF. In nucleotides, the CDR3 is TGTGCCAGCAGCTACCAGCGGGGGCTTTACAATGAGCAGTTCTTC. The chain recombines TRBV7-3 with TRBJ2-1; 8 bases fit TRBD2. V lost 4 bases and J lost 4; bases outside the gene matches: 6. Germline assignment: CDR1 SGHTA and CDR2 FQGTGA. The CDR3 is 15 residues long.

V is TRBV6-4 and J is TRBJ2-1, with TRBD2 identical over 9 bases. After removal of 0 bases from V and 5 bases from J, the junction contained 5 bases not matched to a gene. CDR3 length: 16 amino acids. The germline gives CDR1 MRHNA, CDR2 SNTAGT. The CDR3 region is CASSDSGGGANNEQFF. CDR3 nucleotides: TGTGCCAGCAGTGACTCGGGCGGGGGGGCCAACAATGAGCAGTTCTTC.

The V gene is TRBV30, the J gene TRBJ2-7, with D tentatively TRBD2 (6 bases). The germline CDR1 and CDR2 sequences are GTSNPN and SVGIG (reference sequence). The V end was cut by 1 base, the J end by 2 bases, with 9 bases between. CDR3 length: 13 amino acids. CDR3 sequence reads: CAWSGGLTYEQYF. The CDR3 DNA reads TGTGCCTGGAGTGGGGGACTGACCTACGAGCAGTACTTC.

The chain has TRBV20-1 and TRBJ1-1; D is unresolved. The CDR3 is 11 amino acids. The V gene lost 5 bases and the J gene lost 2 bases, with 6 bases spanning the gap. Germline-derived CDR1 and CDR2 are DFQATT and SNEGSKA (reference sequence). The CDR3 DNA sequence: TGCAGTGCTCGAGTAAACACTGAAGCTTTCTTT. This gives the protein CSARVNTEAFF.

With regard to this clone: At the DNA level, this CDR3 is encoded by other sequences in the same sample as well. The rearrangement joins TRBV6-5 to TRBJ2-5; perhaps TRBD2 as D (5 bases). CDR1 and CDR2 (germline): MNHEY, SVGAGI. Trimming took 6 bases from V and 4 from J, leaving 12 bases between them. CDR3 length: 13 residues. The CDR3: CASSPLGAETQYF. CDR3 nucleotide sequence: TGTGCCAGCAGCCCACTAGGTGCAGAGACCCAGTACTTC.

This clone was observed a single time. This CDR3 is CASRTGGTDTQYF. In DNA, the CDR3 is TGCGCCAGCAGAACGGGGGGGACAGATACGCAGTATTTT. The genes are TRBV4-3 and TRBJ2-3; 8 bases are a match to TRBD2. The ends lost 6 bases at V and 3 bases at J; junction bases unmatched: 2. This CDR3 is built from 13 residues. Germline V lookup: CDR1 LGHNA, CDR2 YSLEER.

This clone has only one observation. This chain uses TRBV2 with TRBJ2-3; TRBD2 is a possible D gene (5 bases). CDR1 and CDR2 from the germline V gene are SNHLY and FYNNEI. The CDR3 has 14 amino acids. Trimming took 4 bases from V and 6 from J, leaving 14 bases between them. CDR3 DNA: TGTGCCAGCAGTGTCGACCTAGGAGGTGATACGCAGTATTTT. It is translated as CASSVDLGGDTQYF.

The V call is TRBV27, the J call TRBJ2-7; 7 bases map to TRBD1. J gave up 2 bases and V 6 bases, and 7 bases lay outside the gene matches. The CDR3 covers 14 residues. Germline loops: CDR1 MNHEY, CDR2 SMNVEV (reference sequence). The CDR3 DNA follows: TGTGCCAGCAGGCCTTTGACAGGGCCCTACGAGCAGTACTTC. It yields the protein CASRPLTGPYEQYF.

The chain carries TRBV7-6 and TRBJ2-7; D perhaps matches TRBD1 (5 bases). Trimming cost V 5 bases and J 2 bases, with 25 bases left between them. The CDR3 has 18 residues. Germline assignment: CDR1 SGHVS and CDR2 FNYEAQ. This CDR3 reads CASSVVVQDKLRPYEQYF. The CDR3 DNA follows: TGTGCCAGCAGCGTTGTTGTACAGGATAAGTTACGTCCCTACGAGCAGTACTTC.

V is TRBV28 and J is TRBJ2-4, with 7 bases identical to TRBD1. The CDR3 loop spans 15 amino acids. Germline trimming cut 2 bases from V and 9 bases from J; bases unmatched to any gene: 10. From germline, CDR1 is MDHEN and CDR2 SYDVKM. The CDR3 here is CASSLTPTTGSIQYF. CDR3 DNA: TGTGCCAGCAGTTTAACCCCCACGACAGGGTCCATTCAGTACTTC.

This chain connects TRBV28 to TRBJ2-1; weak D call: TRBD2 (7 bases). Deletions cut 8 bases from V and 10 bases from J, with 12 bases between. The CDR3 contains 11 residues. The germline V gene has CDR1 MDHEN and CDR2 SYDVKM. The CDR3 protein is CASGGAREQFF. The CDR3 coding sequence is TGTGCCAGCGGGGGGGCCAGGGAGCAGTTCTTC.

The chain uses TRBV9 and TRBJ1-6, with 7 bases aligning to TRBD1. Germline CDR1 is SGDLS and CDR2 is YYNGEE. V gave up 0 bases and J gave up 0 bases; unmatched junction bases: 9. This CDR3 has 19 amino acids. CDR3 DNA sequence: TGTGCCAGCAGCGTAGGGGCGTCAGGGGGGAGCTCCTATAATTCACCCCTCCACTTT. This sequence encodes CASSVGASGGSSYNSPLHF. Drawing the rest from reference TRBV9 and TRBJ1-6, the complete variable domain is DSGVTQTPKHLITATGQRVTLRCSPRSGDLSVYWYQQSLDQGLQFLIQYYNGEERAKGNILERFSAQQFPDLHSELNLSSLELGDSALYFCASSVGASGGSSYNSPLHFGNGTRLTVT.

The chain combines TRBV9 with TRBJ2-3; 7 nucleotides line up with TRBD2. J lost 3 bases, V lost 3 bases, and 7 bases had no gene match. Germline loops: CDR1 SGDLS, CDR2 YYNGEE. The CDR3 length is 15 residues. CDR3 sequence (DNA): TGTGCCAGCAGCGACCGGACTAGTAGTACAGATACGCAGTATTTT. Residues: CASSDRTSSTDTQYF.

The J gene is TRBJ1-1, the V gene TRBV19; D remains unclear. V was cut by 1 base and J by 5 bases, with 11 bases left in between. The CDR3 spans 14 residues. Germline CDR1 reads LNHDA; CDR2 reads SQIVND (reference sequence). In nucleotides, the CDR3 is TGTGCCAGTAGTATAGGAGGTCGGGGTACTGAAGCTTTCTTT. Protein product: CASSIGGRGTEAFF.

This clone was seen only once. The CDR3 bases are TGTGCCAGCCGCCAGGGCAGGGGAAGGACTGAAGCTTTCTTT. It is translated as CASRQGRGRTEAFF. The chain has TRBV2 and TRBJ1-1, with D perhaps TRBD1 (6 bases). CDR1 and CDR2 from the germline V gene are SNHLY and FYNNEI. The CDR3 length is 14 residues. V lost 8 bases and J 5 bases, leaving 18 bases between the germline ends.

This clone was recorded a few times. CDR3 sequence: CASSFFVLVSTGELFF. The CDR3 DNA follows: TGTGCCAGCAGCTTTTTCGTACTAGTCAGCACCGGGGAGCTGTTTTTT. The V gene is TRBV5-6, the J gene TRBJ2-2, with a tentative D call TRBD2 (5 bases). The CDR3 is 16 amino acids. From germline, CDR1 is SGHDT and CDR2 YYEEEE. V dropped 2 bases and J dropped 4 bases, with 15 bases sitting between them.

The rearrangement uses TRBV15 and TRBJ1-2; the D gene is possibly TRBD1 (6 bases). Germline CDR1 is LNHNV and CDR2 is YYDKDF (reference sequence). Between the trimmed V and J ends, which lost 1 base and 1 base, there was a span of 10 bases. The CDR3 consists of 15 residues. The CDR3 spells CATSRGRGNNYGYTF. The CDR3 coding sequence is TGTGCCACCAGCAGAGGCAGGGGAAATAACTATGGCTACACCTTC.

This clone is classed as medium-sized. The rearrangement joins TRBV24-1 to TRBJ1-3, with a possible D match to TRBD1 (6 bases). The CDR3 extends over 17 amino acids. Germline CDR1 reads KGHDR; CDR2 reads SFDVKD. V was pared by 3 bases and J by 0 bases, with 14 bases between. For the CDR3, the DNA is TGTGCCACCAGTGATGCGGCCCCAGGGGCCTCTGGAAACACCATATATTTT. Encoded protein: CATSDAAPGASGNTIYF.

For the CDR3, the DNA is TGCGCCAGCAGCTTAGAGGGACAGGGGGTCCTCGAGCAGTACTTC. It yields the protein CASSLEGQGVLEQYF. The J gene is TRBJ2-7, the V gene TRBV5-1, with 11 positions matching TRBD1. The CDR3 length is 15 residues. In germline, CDR1 is SGHRS, CDR2 YFSETQ. J gave up 6 bases and V 2 bases, and 7 bases lay outside the gene matches. Full variable domain (remainder filled in from reference TRBV5-1 and TRBJ2-7): KAGVTQTPRYLIKTRGQQVTLSCSPISGHRSVSWYQQTPGQGLQFLFEYFSETQRNKGNFPGRFSGRQFSNSRSEMNVSTLELGDSALYLCASSLEGQGVLEQYFGPGTRLTVT.

This chain uses TRBV6-4 with TRBJ1-1; D perhaps matches TRBD1 (5 bases). Germline V CDR1 and CDR2: MRHNA, SNTAGT. CDR3 length: 12 residues. Trimming removed 2 bases from V and 8 bases from J, with 9 bases in between. CDR3 DNA: TGTGCCAGCAGTGACGGGGGGAGGGAAGCTTTCTTT. Residues: CASSDGGREAFF.

The chain has TRBV10-3 and TRBJ1-1; maybe TRBD1 (6 bases). The CDR3 loop spans 14 amino acids. Trimming stripped 3 bases from V and 6 bases from J, with 14 bases between. Looked up from germline, CDR1 is ENHRY and CDR2 is SYGVKD. CDR3 in DNA: TGTGCCATCAGTGATATACAGGGAAGTGCTGAAGCTTTCTTT. Protein sequence: CAISDIQGSAEAFF.

The CDR3 sequence is CTSSQGYQKNYGYTF. CDR3 nucleotides: TGCACCAGCAGCCAAGGGTATCAGAAGAACTATGGCTACACCTTC. The chain is built from TRBV1 and TRBJ1-2; the table's D gene call, TRBD1, was not cross checked with the DNA. TRBV1 is annotated as a pseudogene. The CDR3 runs to 15 residues.

This clone was seen more than once but under ten times. The chain links TRBV19 to TRBJ2-1; possible D gene TRBD1, 6 bases. Germline CDR1 is LNHDA and CDR2 is SQIVND (reference sequence). Trimming left V 10 bases short and J 4 bases short, with 20 bases between. This CDR3 comprises 15 residues. CDR3 sequence reads: CATRGRSQRYNEQFF. The CDR3 bases are TGTGCCACCAGGGGCAGGAGCCAGAGATACAATGAGCAGTTCTTC.